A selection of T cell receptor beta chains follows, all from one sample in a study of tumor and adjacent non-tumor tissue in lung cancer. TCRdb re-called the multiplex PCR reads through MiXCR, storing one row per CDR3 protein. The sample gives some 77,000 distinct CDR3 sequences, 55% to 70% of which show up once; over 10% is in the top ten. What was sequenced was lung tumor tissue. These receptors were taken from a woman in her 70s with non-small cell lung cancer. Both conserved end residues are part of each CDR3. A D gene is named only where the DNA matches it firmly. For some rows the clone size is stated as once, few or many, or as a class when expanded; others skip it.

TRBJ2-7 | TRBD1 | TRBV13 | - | TGTACCAGCAGCCCTAGGGACAGGACGTCCTACGAGCAGTACTTC | CTSSPRDRTSYEQYF
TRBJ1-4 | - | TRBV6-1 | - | TGTGCCAGTAGTGTAATGGAGGGAGCTTCAACTAATGAAAAACTGTTTTTT | CASSVMEGASTNEKLFF
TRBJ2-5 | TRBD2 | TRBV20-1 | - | TGTAGTGCCTTGCAGCGGGGGGGCATGATCCAAGAGACCCAGTACTTC | CSALQRGGMIQETQYF
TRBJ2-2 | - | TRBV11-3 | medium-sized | TGTGCCAGCAGCTGGGGGGGCTCCGGGGAGCTGTTTTTT | CASSWGGSGELFF
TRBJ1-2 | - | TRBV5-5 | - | TGTACCAGCAGCTTCGACGGACAGAACTATGGCTACACCTTT | CTSSFDGQNYGYTF
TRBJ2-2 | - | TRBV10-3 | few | TGTGCCATCTCATTTTCCCCTAACACAGGGGAGCTGTTTTTT | CAISFSPNTGELFF
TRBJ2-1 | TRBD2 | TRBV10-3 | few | TGTGCCATCACAAGTAGCGGGAGTTTAGTGGGGCCGGTACATGAGCAGTTCTTC | CAITSSGSLVGPVHEQFF
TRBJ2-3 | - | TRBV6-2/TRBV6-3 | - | TGTGCCAGCAGCCACCCTGGCTGGAGTACAGATACGCAATATTTT | CASSHPGWSTDTQYF
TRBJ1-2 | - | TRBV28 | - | TGTGCCAGCAGAAAACCCAGAAGCTATGTCTACACCTTC | CASRKPRSYVYTF
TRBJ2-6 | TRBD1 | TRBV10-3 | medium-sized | TGTGCCATCAGTCCCGGGGACAGGGGGATGACTTTC | CAISPGDRGMTF
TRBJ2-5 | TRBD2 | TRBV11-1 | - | TGTGCCAGCAGCTTAAAGGCGGGAGTGCAAGAGACCCAATACTTC | CASSLKAGVQETQYF
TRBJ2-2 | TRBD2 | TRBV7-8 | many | TGTGCCAGCAGCTTAGCTGCTAGCGGGCAGACCGGGGAGCTGTTTTTT | CASSLAASGQTGELFF
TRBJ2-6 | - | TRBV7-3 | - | TGTGCCAGCAGCACCCGAGGAGGTACTGGGGCCAACGTCCTGACTTTC | CASSTRGGTGANVLTF
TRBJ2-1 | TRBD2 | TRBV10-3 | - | TGTGCCATCAGTGGGCGCCAGGGACTAGCGGGAAATGAGCAATTCTTC | CAISGRQGLAGNEQFF
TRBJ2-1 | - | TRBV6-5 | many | TGTGCCACCTTGGGGGAAAAGGGCTCCTACAATGAGCAGTTCTTC | CATLGEKGSYNEQFF
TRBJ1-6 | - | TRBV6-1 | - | TGTGCCAGCAGTGATGATCAGGGTCGCTTACCCCTCCACTTT | CASSDDQGRLPLHF
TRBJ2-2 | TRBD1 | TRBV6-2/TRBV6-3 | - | TGTGCCAGCAATCTCCGTGATCAGGGGGCGAACACCGGGGAGCTGTTTTTT | CASNLRDQGANTGELFF
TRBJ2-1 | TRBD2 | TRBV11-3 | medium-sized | TGTGCCAGCAGCTTACGATTAAGCGGGAGGGGTGAGCAGTTCTTC | CASSLRLSGRGEQFF
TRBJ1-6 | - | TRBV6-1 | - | TGTGTCAGCAGTGCGGGACTGGGAGCTAATCCACCCCTCCACTTT | CVSSAGLGANPPLHF
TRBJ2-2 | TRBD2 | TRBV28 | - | TGTGCCAGTAGTCGCGGGAGCATAGCGAACACCGGGGAGCTGTTTTTT | CASSRGSIANTGELFF
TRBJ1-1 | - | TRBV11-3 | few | TGTGCCAGCACTCGTACCTCCACTGAAGCTTTCTTT | CASTRTSTEAFF
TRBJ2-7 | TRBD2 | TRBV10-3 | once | TGTGCCGTCAGCGAACGTGGCGGGAGGACCTCTTACGAGCAGTACTTC | CAVSERGGRTSYEQYF
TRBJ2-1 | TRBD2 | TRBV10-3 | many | TGTGCCATCAGGGAGATACTAGCGGGAGGTTACAATGAGCAGTTCTTC | CAIREILAGGYNEQFF
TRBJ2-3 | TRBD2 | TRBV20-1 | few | TGCAGTGCTGATTCGGGACTAGTGGGGAGGGATACGCAGTATTTT | CSADSGLVGRDTQYF
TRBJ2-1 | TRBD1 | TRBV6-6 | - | TGTGCCAGCAGTAACAGGACAGGGAGATCATACAATGAGCATTTCTTC | CASSNRTGRSYNEHFF